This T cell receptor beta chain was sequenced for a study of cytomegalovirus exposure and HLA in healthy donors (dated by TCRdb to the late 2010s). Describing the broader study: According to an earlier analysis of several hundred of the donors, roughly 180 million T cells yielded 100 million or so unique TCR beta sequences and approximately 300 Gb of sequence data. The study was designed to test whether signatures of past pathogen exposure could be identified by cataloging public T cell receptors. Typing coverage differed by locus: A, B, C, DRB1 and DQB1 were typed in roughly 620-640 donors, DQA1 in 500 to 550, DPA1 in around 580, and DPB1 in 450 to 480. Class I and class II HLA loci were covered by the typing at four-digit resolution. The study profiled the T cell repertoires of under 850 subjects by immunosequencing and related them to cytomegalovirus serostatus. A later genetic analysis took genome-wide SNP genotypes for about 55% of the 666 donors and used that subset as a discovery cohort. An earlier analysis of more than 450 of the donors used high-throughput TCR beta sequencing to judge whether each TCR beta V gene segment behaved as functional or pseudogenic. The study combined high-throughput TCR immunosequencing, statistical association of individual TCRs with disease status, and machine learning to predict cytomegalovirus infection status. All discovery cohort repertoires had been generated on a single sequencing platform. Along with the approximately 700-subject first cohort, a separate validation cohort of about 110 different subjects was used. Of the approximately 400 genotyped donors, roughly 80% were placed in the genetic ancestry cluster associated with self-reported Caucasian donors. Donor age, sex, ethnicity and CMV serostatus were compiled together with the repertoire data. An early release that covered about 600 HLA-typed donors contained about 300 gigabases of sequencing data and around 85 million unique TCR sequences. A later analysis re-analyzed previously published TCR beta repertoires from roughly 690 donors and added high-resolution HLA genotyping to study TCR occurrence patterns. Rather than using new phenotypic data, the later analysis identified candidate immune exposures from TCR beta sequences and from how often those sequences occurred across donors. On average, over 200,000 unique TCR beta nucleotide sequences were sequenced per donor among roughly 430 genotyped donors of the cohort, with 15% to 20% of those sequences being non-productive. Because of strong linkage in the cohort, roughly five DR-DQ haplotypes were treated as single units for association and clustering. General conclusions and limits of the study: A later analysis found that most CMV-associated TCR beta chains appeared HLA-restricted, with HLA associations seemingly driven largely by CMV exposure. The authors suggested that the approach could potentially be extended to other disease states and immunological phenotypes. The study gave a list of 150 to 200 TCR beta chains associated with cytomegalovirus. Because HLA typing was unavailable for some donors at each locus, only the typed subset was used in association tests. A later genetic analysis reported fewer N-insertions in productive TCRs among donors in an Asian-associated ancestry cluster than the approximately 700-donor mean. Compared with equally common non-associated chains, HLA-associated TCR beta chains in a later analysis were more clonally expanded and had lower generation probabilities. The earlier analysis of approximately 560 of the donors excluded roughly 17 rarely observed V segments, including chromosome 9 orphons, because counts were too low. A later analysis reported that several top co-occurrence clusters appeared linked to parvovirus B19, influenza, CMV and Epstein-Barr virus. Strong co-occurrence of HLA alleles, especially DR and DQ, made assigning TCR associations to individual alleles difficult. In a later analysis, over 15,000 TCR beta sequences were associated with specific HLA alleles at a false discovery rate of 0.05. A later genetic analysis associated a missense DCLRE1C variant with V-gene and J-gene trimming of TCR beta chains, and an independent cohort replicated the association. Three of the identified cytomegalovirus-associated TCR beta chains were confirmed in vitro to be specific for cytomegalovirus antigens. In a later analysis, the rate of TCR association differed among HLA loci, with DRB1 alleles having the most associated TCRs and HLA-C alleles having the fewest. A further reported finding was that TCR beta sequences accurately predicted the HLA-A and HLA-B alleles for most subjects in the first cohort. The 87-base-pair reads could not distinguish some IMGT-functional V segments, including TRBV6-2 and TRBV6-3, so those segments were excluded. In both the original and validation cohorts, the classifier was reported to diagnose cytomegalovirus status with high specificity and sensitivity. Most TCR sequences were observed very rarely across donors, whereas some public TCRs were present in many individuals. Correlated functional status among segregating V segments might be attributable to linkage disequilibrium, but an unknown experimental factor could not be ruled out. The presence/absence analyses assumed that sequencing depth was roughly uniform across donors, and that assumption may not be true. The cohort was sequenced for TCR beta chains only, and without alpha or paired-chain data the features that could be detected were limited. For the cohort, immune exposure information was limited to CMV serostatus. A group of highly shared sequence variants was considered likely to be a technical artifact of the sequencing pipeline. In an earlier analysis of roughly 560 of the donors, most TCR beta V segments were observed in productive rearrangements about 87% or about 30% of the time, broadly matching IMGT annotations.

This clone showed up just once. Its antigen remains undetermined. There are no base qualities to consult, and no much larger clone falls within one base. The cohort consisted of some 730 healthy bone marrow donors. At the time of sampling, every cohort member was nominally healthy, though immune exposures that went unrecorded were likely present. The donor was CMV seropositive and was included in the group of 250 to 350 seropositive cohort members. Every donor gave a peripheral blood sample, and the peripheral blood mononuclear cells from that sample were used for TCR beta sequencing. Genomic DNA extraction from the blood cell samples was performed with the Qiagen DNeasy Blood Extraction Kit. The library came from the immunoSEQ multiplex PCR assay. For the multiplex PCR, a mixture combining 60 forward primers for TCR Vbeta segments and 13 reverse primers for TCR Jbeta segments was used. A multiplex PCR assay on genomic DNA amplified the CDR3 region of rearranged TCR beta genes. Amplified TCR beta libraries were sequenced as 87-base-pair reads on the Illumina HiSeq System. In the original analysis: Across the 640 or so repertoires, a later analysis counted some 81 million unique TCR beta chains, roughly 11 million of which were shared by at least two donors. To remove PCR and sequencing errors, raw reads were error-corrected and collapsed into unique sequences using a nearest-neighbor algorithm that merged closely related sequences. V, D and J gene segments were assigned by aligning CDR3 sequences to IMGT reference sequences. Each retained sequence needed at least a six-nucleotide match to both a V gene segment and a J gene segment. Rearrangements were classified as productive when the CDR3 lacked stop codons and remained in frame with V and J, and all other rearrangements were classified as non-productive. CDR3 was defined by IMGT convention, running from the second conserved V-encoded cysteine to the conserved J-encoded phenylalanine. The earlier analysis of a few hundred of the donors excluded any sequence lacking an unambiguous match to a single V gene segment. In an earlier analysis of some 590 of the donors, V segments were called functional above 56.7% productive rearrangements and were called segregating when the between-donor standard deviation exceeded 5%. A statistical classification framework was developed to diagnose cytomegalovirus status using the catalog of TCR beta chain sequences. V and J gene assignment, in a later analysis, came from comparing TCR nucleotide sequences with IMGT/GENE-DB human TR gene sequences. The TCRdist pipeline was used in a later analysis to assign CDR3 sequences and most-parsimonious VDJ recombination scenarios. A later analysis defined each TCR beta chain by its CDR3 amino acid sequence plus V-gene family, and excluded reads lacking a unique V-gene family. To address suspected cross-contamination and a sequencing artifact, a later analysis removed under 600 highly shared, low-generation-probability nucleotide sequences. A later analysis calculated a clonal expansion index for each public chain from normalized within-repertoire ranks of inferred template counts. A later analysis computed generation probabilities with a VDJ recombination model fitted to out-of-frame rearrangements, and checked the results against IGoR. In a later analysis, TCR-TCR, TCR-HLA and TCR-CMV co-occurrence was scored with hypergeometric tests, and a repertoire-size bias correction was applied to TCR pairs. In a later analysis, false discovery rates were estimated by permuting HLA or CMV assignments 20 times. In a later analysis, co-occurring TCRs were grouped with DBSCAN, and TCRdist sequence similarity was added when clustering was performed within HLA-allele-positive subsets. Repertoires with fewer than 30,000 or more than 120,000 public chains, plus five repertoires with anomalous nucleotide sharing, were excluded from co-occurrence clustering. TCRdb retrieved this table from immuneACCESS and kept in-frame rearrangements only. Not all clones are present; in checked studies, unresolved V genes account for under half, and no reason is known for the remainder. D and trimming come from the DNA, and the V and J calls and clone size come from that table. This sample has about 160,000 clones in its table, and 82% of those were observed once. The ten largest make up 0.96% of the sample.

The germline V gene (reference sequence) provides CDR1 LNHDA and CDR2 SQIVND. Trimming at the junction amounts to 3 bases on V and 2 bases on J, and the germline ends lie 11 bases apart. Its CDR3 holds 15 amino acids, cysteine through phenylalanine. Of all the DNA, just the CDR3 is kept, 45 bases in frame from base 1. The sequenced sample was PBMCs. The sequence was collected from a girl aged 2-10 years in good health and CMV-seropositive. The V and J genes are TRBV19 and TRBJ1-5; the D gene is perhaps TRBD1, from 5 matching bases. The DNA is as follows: TGTGCCAGTAGTATGAAGGGGATCGGCAATCAGCCCCAGCATTTT. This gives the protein CASSMKGIGNQPQHF.